This entry lists 21 T cell receptor beta chains sequenced from one sample in a study of T cell responses to AZD1222 COVID-19 vaccine. This table comes from immunoSEQ multiplex PCR, and its TCRdb copy is limited to in-frame clones, with some not included. The sample consists of about 160,000 clones, 94% of them appearing once. Sequencing was performed on peripheral blood, taken on day 0 of AZD1222 vaccination. The receptors here all came from an adult in good health.

This chain's CDR3 is CASSPGNEQFF. The CDR3 DNA sequence: TGTGCCAGCTCACCGGGCAATGAGCAGTTCTTC. V and J are TRBV18 and TRBJ2-1; D gene uncertain. The CDR3 contains 11 residues. The V gene lost 3 bases and the J gene lost 6 bases, with 3 bases spanning the gap. Germline lookup yields CDR1 KGHSH and CDR2 LQKENI.

This chain joins TRBV3-1 (or the pseudogene TRBV3-2) and TRBJ2-1; TRBD1 matches at 9 bases. V lost 3 bases, J lost 7 bases, and 10 bases stayed unmatched. This CDR3 is built from 16 residues. The germline V gene has CDR1 LGHDT and CDR2 YNNKEL (reference sequence). The CDR3 nucleotides read TGTGCCAGCAGCCACCACGGGACAGGGACGAGGAATGAGCAGTTCTTC. It encodes CASSHHGTGTRNEQFF.

In regard to this clone: At one end, the junction sequence differs from germline, possibly due to a read error. The chain combines TRBV24-1 with TRBJ1-2; 7 nucleotides align to TRBD1. Germline values: CDR1 KGHDR, CDR2 SFDVKD. The length of the CDR3 is 15 residues. The CDR3 spells CATSDGTATNYGHTF. The CDR3 DNA sequence: TGTGCCACCAGTGACGGGACAGCAACTAACTATGGCCACACCTTC.

This chain joins TRBV2 and TRBJ2-7, with D tentatively TRBD2 (6 bases). V lost 6 bases, J lost 6 bases, and 15 bases lay in between. Germline V lookup: CDR1 SNHLY, CDR2 FYNNEI. The CDR3 covers 13 residues. The CDR3 is CASRGGSWLEQYV. Here the CDR3 DNA reads TGTGCCAGCAGGGGAGGTAGTTGGCTCGAGCAGTACGTC.

Only one count was recorded for this clone. The chain recombines TRBV9 with TRBJ1-6; D not resolved. Trimming pared 0 bases from V and 9 bases from J, leaving 7 bases between. CDR1 is SGDLS and CDR2 is YYNGEE in the germline V gene. The CDR3 extends over 13 amino acids. The CDR3 DNA sequence: TGTGCCAGCAGCGTAGGTTTGTCTTCACCCCTCCACTTT. Amino acids: CASSVGLSSPLHF.

The chain links TRBV7-9 to TRBJ2-1, with a tentative D call TRBD2 (7 bases). The CDR3 is 14 residues long. The V and J ends lost 5 bases and 7 bases respectively, with 15 bases between them. Germline V gene data show CDR1 as SEHNR and CDR2 as FQNEAQ (reference sequence). The CDR3 nucleotides are TGTGCCAGCAGCCCGGGGGCGGGGGTGAATGAGCAGTTCTTC. The encoded protein is CASSPGAGVNEQFF.

The chain is built from TRBV7-8 and TRBJ1-4, with 7 bases identical to TRBD1. Unmatched junction bases numbered 1, after V lost 6 bases and J lost 3 bases. This CDR3 spans 13 amino acids. CDR1 is SGHVS and CDR2 is FQNEAQ in the germline V gene. The DNA for the CDR3 is TGTGCCAGCAGGGGACAGCCTAATGAAAAACTGTTTTTT. It is translated as CASRGQPNEKLFF.

The chain is built from TRBV24-1 and TRBJ2-3; D unclear. The CDR3 is 14 amino acids. Trimming took 7 bases from V and 0 from J, leaving 10 bases between them. Germline V gives CDR1 KGHDR, CDR2 SFDVKD. As DNA, the CDR3 is TGTGCCACCAGAGACGCAGCGAGCACAGATACGCAGTATTTT. Its protein is CATRDAASTDTQYF.

The chain is built from TRBV28 and TRBJ1-2; D is uncertain. Germline-derived CDR1 and CDR2 are MDHEN and SYDVKM. Trimming removed 3 bases at V and 4 bases at J, with 12 bases between. The length of the CDR3 is 14 residues. For the CDR3, the DNA is TGTGCCAGCAGTTTTCTAGAGGGAAGCTATGGCTACACCTTC. It translates to CASSFLEGSYGYTF.

This chain joins TRBV3-1 (or the pseudogene TRBV3-2) and TRBJ1-5, with D unclear. The germline V gene encodes CDR1 LGHDT and CDR2 YNNKEL (reference sequence). The CDR3 extends over 19 amino acids. V lost 4 bases and J lost 0, with 22 bases in between. CDR3 DNA: TGTGCCAGCAGCCCCCGGATAGGGCTCTCGAACTATAGCAATCAGCCCCAGCATTTT. This encodes CASSPRIGLSNYSNQPQHF.

The chain combines TRBV5-1 with TRBJ2-5; D uncertain. The CDR3 is made up of 15 amino acids. Germline loops: CDR1 SGHRS, CDR2 YFSETQ. The germline V and J ends were trimmed by 4 bases and 1 base, with 14 bases remaining between them. The CDR3 DNA is TGCGCCAGCAGCCAGGCCTCAGAGCTCCAAGAGACCCAGTACTTC. As protein: CASSQASELQETQYF.

V is TRBV2 and J is TRBJ1-4; D ambiguous. The V gene lost 5 bases and the J gene lost 10 bases, with 14 bases spanning the gap. CDR1 and CDR2 from the germline V gene are SNHLY and FYNNEI. This CDR3 is 13 amino acids long. CDR3 loop: CASSRDPPLKLFF. DNA of the CDR3: TGTGCCAGCAGTCGGGATCCTCCGCTAAAACTGTTTTTT.

The gene calls are TRBV28 and TRBJ1-2; 8 bases line up with TRBD1. Unmatched junction bases numbered 5, after V lost 7 bases and J lost 7 bases. The CDR3 extends over 12 amino acids. Germline V gives CDR1 MDHEN, CDR2 SYDVKM. Here the CDR3 reads CASTPGGLGYTF. The CDR3 DNA is TGTGCCAGCACCCCAGGGGGCCTTGGCTACACCTTC.

The chain couples TRBV10-2 to TRBJ2-5, with TRBD2 matching over 9 bases. V trimming: 6 bases; J trimming: 1 base; junction bases outside the gene matches: 6. Germline CDR1 and CDR2: WSHSY and SAAADI. The CDR3 covers 15 residues. The CDR3 DNA reads as TGCGCCAGCAGCACTAGCGGGTGGGGCCAAGAGACCCAGTACTTC. Translation: CASSTSGWGQETQYF.

This chain joins TRBV4-1 and TRBJ1-6, with unresolved D. CDR1 and CDR2 (germline): MGHRA, YSYEKL. V lost 1 base, J lost 8 bases, and 21 bases lay in between. The CDR3 runs 18 residues. The CDR3 here is CASSQGLFGFRRYSPLHF. The DNA of the CDR3 is TGCGCCAGCAGCCAAGGACTCTTTGGCTTTCGGAGATATTCACCCCTCCACTTT.

The V call is TRBV7-2, the J call TRBJ1-6, with TRBD1 identical over 10 bases. V gave up 3 bases and J gave up 7 bases; unmatched junction bases: 9. The CDR3 extends over 17 amino acids. In germline, CDR1 is SGHTA, CDR2 FQGNSA. CDR3 loop: CASSLRRTGGLNSPLHF. The DNA of the CDR3 is TGTGCCAGCAGCTTGAGAAGGACAGGGGGTTTAAATTCACCCCTCCACTTT.

V usage is TRBV6-1 and J usage is TRBJ1-4, with TRBD1 as a possible D gene (5 bases). Trimming pared 3 bases from V and 0 bases from J, leaving 14 bases between. CDR3 length: 17 amino acids. Per the germline V gene, CDR1 is MNHNS and CDR2 is SASEGT. CDR3: CASSETVSRATNEKLFF. The CDR3 DNA reads as TGTGCCAGCAGTGAGACAGTCTCGAGAGCAACTAATGAAAAACTGTTTTTT.

This rearrangement joins TRBV5-1 to TRBJ1-1, with a possible D match to TRBD1 (5 bases). The CDR3 sequence is 14 residues long. Germline V gene lookup returns CDR1 SGHRS and CDR2 YFSETQ. The V and J ends lost 3 bases and 5 bases respectively, with 14 bases between them. CDR3 sequence reads: CASSYRRGDTEAFF. Here the CDR3 DNA reads TGCGCCAGCAGCTACCGTCGGGGGGATACTGAAGCTTTCTTT.

The rearrangement uses TRBV28 and TRBJ1-6; D not certain. Germline V gene sequence: CDR1 MDHEN, CDR2 SYDVKM. The CDR3 is 15 amino acids. V lost 9 bases and J lost 1, with 13 bases in between. The CDR3 loop is CASREGASYNSPLHF. The CDR3 bases are TGTGCCAGTAGAGAAGGAGCGTCCTATAATTCACCCCTCCACTTT.

The chain is built from TRBV30 and TRBJ2-3; TRBD2 is a possible D gene (6 bases). The CDR3 consists of 17 residues. The germline CDR1 and CDR2 sequences are GTSNPN and SVGIG (reference sequence). Trimming removed 1 base at V and 0 bases at J, with 17 bases between. The CDR3 loop reads CAWSGAGPLYSTDTQYF. DNA of the CDR3: TGTGCCTGGAGTGGGGCGGGACCCCTTTATAGCACAGATACGCAGTATTTT.

This chain joins TRBV15 and TRBJ1-1, with D possibly being TRBD1 (6 bases). Trimming stripped 1 base from V and 11 bases from J, with 14 bases between. In germline, CDR1 is LNHNV, CDR2 YYDKDF (reference sequence). The CDR3 is 13 amino acids. CDR3 DNA sequence: TGTGCCACCAGCAGAGGGAATCAGGGGAGGGCTTTCTTT. It is translated as CATSRGNQGRAFF. Filled out from reference TRBV15 and TRBJ1-1, the complete variable domain reads DAMVIQNPRYQVTQFGKPVTLSCSQTLNHNVMYWYQQKSSQAPKLLFHYYDKDFNNEADTPDNFQSRRPNTSFCFLDIRSPGLGDTAMYLCATSRGNQGRAFFGQGTRLTVV.